This is a list of T cell receptor beta chains from one sample in a study of T cell changes during pregnancy in multiple sclerosis. Measured with immunoSEQ multiplex PCR; TCRdb has only the in-frame clones, and not every one. Of some 40,000 clones in the sample, about nine tenths were seen once. The material was peripheral blood, obtained in the second trimester of pregnancy. Source of these receptors: a female donor in good health, enrolled as a control in a pregnancy study. The CDR3 runs from the conserved cysteine through the conserved F or W. The D gene is left open where the match is weak. The listing skips clone size in some rows; elsewhere it reads once, few, many or a size class.

.,TRBV29-1,.,TRBJ1-4,CSVGEGGREKLFF,TGCAGCGTGGGGGAGGGGGGCCGGGAAAAACTGTTTTTT
once,TRBV28,.,TRBJ1-2,CASSPNSYGYTF,TGTGCCAGCAGTCCCAACAGCTATGGCTACACCTTC
.,TRBV5-4,.,TRBJ1-4,CASSFTGLGNEKLFF,TGTGCCAGCAGCTTTACAGGGCTGGGAAATGAAAAACTGTTTTTT
.,TRBV27,TRBD2,TRBJ2-5,CASKPGLAGTETQYF,TGTGCCAGCAAGCCGGGACTAGCGGGAACCGAGACCCAGTACTTC
.,TRBV6-1,TRBD2,TRBJ2-1,CASSENPSGYNEQFF,TGTGCCAGCAGTGAAAACCCTAGCGGTTACAATGAGCAGTTCTTC
.,TRBV6-4,TRBD2,TRBJ2-1,CASSLAGGPDEQFF,TGTGCCAGCAGCCTAGCGGGAGGGCCGGATGAGCAGTTCTTC
.,TRBV20-1,.,TRBJ2-7,CSARPTYEQYF,TGCAGTGCTAGACCAACTTACGAGCAGTACTTC
once,TRBV18,TRBD2,TRBJ2-3,CASSPLPGLAGQDTQYF,TGTGCCAGCTCACCTCTGCCTGGACTAGCGGGACAAGATACGCAGTATTTT
.,TRBV27,TRBD1,TRBJ2-5,CASSSRTGSMSQYF,TGTGCCAGCAGTTCCCGGACAGGGAGTATGTCCCAGTACTTC
.,TRBV9,TRBD1,TRBJ1-1,CASSVEGGVTEAFF,TGTGCCAGCAGCGTAGAAGGGGGCGTCACTGAAGCTTTCTTT
.,TRBV6-5,.,TRBJ2-4,CASRQGDPAKNIQYF,TGTGCCAGCAGACAGGGTGATCCAGCCAAAAACATTCAGTACTTC
.,TRBV15,.,TRBJ2-7,CATSGGASRSSYEQYF,TGTGCCACCAGCGGAGGGGCGTCCCGATCCTCCTACGAGCAGTACTTC
.,TRBV6-5,.,TRBJ1-5,CASSVGVLSNQPQHF,TGTGCCAGCAGCGTAGGAGTTCTTAGCAATCAGCCCCAGCATTTT
once,TRBV13,.,TRBJ1-6,CASSPDTGSYNSPLHF,TGTGCCAGCAGCCCAGACACCGGCTCCTATAATTCACCCCTCCACTTT
.,TRBV6-1,.,TRBJ1-4,CASSAWTATNEKLFF,TGTGCCAGCAGTGCTTGGACAGCAACTAATGAAAAACTGTTTTTT
.,TRBV2,TRBD1,TRBJ2-3,CASRATQGLGTDTQYF,TGTGCCAGCAGGGCTACACAGGGGCTAGGCACAGATACGCAGTATTTT
.,TRBV7-9,.,TRBJ1-2,CASTPFRGGFYGYTF,TGTGCCAGCACACCGTTCCGAGGAGGCTTCTATGGCTACACCTTC
.,TRBV2,TRBD1,TRBJ2-3,CASSQGVGYTQYF,TGTGCCAGCAGTCAGGGGGTGGGGTATACGCAGTATTTT
once,TRBV6-6,TRBD2,TRBJ2-7,CASSQGREPGEQYF,TGTGCCAGCAGCCAAGGGAGGGAGCCGGGCGAGCAGTACTTC
.,TRBV30,TRBD1,TRBJ1-5,CAWSQGQGGGNQPQHF,TGTGCCTGGAGTCAGGGACAGGGCGGCGGCAATCAGCCCCAGCATTTT
.,TRBV6-5,.,TRBJ1-2,CASSSHNSNYGYTF,TGTGCCAGCAGTTCACACAATTCTAACTATGGCTACACCTTC
.,TRBV7-9,TRBD2,TRBJ2-7,CASSPTTLSGGPGSYEQYF,TGTGCCAGCAGCCCCACGACCCTTTCGGGGGGGCCCGGCTCCTACGAGCAGTACTTC
.,TRBV7-2,TRBD1,TRBJ2-7,CASSLGAGTGGGEQYF,TGTGCCAGCAGCTTGGGGGCCGGGACAGGGGGCGGCGAGCAGTACTTC
.,TRBV19,.,TRBJ2-7,CASRVSGGGYEQYF,TGTGCCAGTAGGGTCTCGGGGGGCGGCTACGAGCAGTACTTC
once,TRBV30,.,TRBJ2-2,CAWRQGARGGHTNTGELFF,TGTGCCTGGAGACAGGGGGCGCGGGGGGGGCATACGAACACCGGGGAGCTGTTTTTT
.,TRBV19,TRBD2,TRBJ2-1,CASSIGPSGVNEQFF,TGTGCCAGTAGTATAGGGCCTAGCGGCGTCAATGAGCAGTTCTTC
.,TRBV6-5,.,TRBJ1-2,CASSWKGESPYGYTF,TGTGCCAGCAGTTGGAAGGGGGAATCTCCCTATGGCTACACCTTC
.,TRBV9,.,TRBJ1-1,CASSPGGGNTEAFF,TGTGCCAGCAGCCCGGGAGGGGGGAACACTGAAGCTTTCTTT